This TCR beta chain was captured in a study of T cell responses to AZD1222 COVID-19 vaccine. The germline V gene encodes CDR1 GTSNPN and CDR2 SVGIG (reference sequence). There are 15 residues in the CDR3. After removal of 1 base from V and 4 bases from J, the junction contained 10 bases not matched to a gene. Repertoires were generated with immunoSEQ multiplex PCR, while TCRdb's copy carries only in-frame clones and drops some. The sample carries 150,000 to 200,000 clones, more than 80% recorded once. The sequenced sample was peripheral blood, obtained on day 0 of AZD1222 vaccination. The clonotype was recovered from an adult in good health. J is TRBJ2-7 and V is TRBV30, with 7 bases fitting TRBD1. In DNA form, the CDR3 reads TGTGCCTGGAGTGGAGCGACAGGGAAATATTACGAGCAGTACTTC. Its translation: CAWSGATGKYYEQYF.